This is a list of T cell receptor beta chains from one sample in a study of OX40 agonist ivuxolimab in advanced cancers. Libraries were prepared by immunoSEQ multiplex PCR; TCRdb keeps only in-frame clonotypes and omits some of them. The table has 95,000 or so clones, roughly 84% seen once; the top ten hold about 3.8%. The sequencing here drew on CD4+ or CD8+ T cells sorted from blood, taken in a trial of the OX40 agonist ivuxolimab. Receptors originate from an adult with an advanced solid tumor such as melanoma, head and neck, liver or kidney cancer. CDR3s include the opening cysteine and the closing phenylalanine or tryptophan. Each record gives: clone size, V gene, J gene, D gene, CDR3 DNA, CDR3 protein. D genes are given only for firm matches. Size values are once, few and many counts, or a class for expanded clones, and some rows have none.

few	TRBV19	TRBJ2-3	TRBD1	TGTGCCAGTAGTACGCACAGGGGCCTCACAGATACGCAGTATTTT	CASSTHRGLTDTQYF
.	TRBV5-1	TRBJ2-5	.	TGCGCCAGCAGCGCGTACGAGACCCAGTACTTC	CASSAYETQYF
.	TRBV6-1	TRBJ1-2	.	TGTGCCAGCAGTGAAGGGCAGGGGCCATCGCGCTATGGCTACACCTTC	CASSEGQGPSRYGYTF
once	TRBV27	TRBJ1-4	.	TGTGCCAGCAGGGGGGTGGGCATTAATGAAAAACTGTTTTTT	CASRGVGINEKLFF
.	TRBV19	TRBJ2-7	TRBD2	TGTGCCAGTAGTCCAGTAGGGACTAACTACGAGCAGTACTTC	CASSPVGTNYEQYF
few	TRBV19	TRBJ2-7	.	TGTGCCAGTAGTCGGTACAGCGGAAGCTCCTACGAGCAGTACTTC	CASSRYSGSSYEQYF
.	TRBV28	TRBJ2-7	.	TGTGCCAGCAGACAGGGCTACTACGAGCAGTACTTC	CASRQGYYEQYF
.	TRBV5-1	TRBJ1-5	TRBD1	TGCGCCAGCAGCTTGGGGACAGGGGGCAGGCAGCCCCAGCATTTT	CASSLGTGGRQPQHF
.	TRBV20-1	TRBJ2-3	.	TGCAGTGCTAGAGGGCTAGCCGCGCAGTATTTT	CSARGLAAQYF
.	TRBV6-6	TRBJ2-3	TRBD2	TGTGCCAGCAGTCGCACTAGCGGAGCGATCACAGATACGCAGTATTTT	CASSRTSGAITDTQYF
.	TRBV5-6	TRBJ2-3	TRBD2	TGTGCCAGCAGCTTGGTGGGGACTAGCGACACAGATACGCAGTATTTT	CASSLVGTSDTDTQYF
.	TRBV5-8	TRBJ2-2	.	TGTGCCAGCAGCTTGGTTTTGTGGAGCCCCGGGGAGCTGTTTTTT	CASSLVLWSPGELFF
.	TRBV11-3	TRBJ2-1	.	TGTGCCAGCAGCCCGGCGGGAAGCGATGAGCAGTTCTTC	CASSPAGSDEQFF
once	TRBV13	TRBJ1-2	.	TGTGCCAGCAGCTTCTCCTCCGCAGGGATGTATGGCTACACCTTC	CASSFSSAGMYGYTF
.	TRBV19	TRBJ2-7	.	TGTGCCAGTAGTATTGGCCCCTTAGTTGACGAGCAGTACTTC	CASSIGPLVDEQYF
.	TRBV30	TRBJ2-7	TRBD1	TGTGCCTGGAGGGGGGACAGGGGGGTTGGGGGCGAGCAGTACTTC	CAWRGDRGVGGEQYF